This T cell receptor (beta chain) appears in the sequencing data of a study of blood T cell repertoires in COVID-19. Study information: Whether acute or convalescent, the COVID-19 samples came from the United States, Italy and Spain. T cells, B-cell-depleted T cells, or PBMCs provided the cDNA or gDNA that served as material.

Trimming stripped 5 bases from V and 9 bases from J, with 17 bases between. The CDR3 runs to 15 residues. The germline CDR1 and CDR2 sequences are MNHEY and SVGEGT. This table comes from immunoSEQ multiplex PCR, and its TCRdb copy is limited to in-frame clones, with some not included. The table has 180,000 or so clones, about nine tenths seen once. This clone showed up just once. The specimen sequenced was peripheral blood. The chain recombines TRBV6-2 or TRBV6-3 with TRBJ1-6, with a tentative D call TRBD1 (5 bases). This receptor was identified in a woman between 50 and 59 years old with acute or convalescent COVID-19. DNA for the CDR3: TGTGCCAGCAGTGGCGGGACGTCCCTGGGTTCACCCCTCCACTTT. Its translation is CASSGGTSLGSPLHF.